Below, one TCR beta chain is given with its context. These data belong to a study of cytomegalovirus exposure and HLA in healthy donors. PCR primers comprised 60 Vbeta and 13 Jbeta primers. The table came from immunoSEQ multiplex PCR; TCRdb's copy has only in-frame clones and leaves some out. The table lists 50,000 or so clones, around 72% of them singletons. Looked up from germline, CDR1 is SQVTM and CDR2 is ANQGSEA. V dropped 6 bases and J dropped 3 bases, with 9 bases sitting between them. CDR3 length: 11 amino acids. V usage is TRBV29-1 and J usage is TRBJ2-7, with D unresolved. Sequences were obtained from PBMCs. The sequence derives from a man in his late teens or twenties in good health and CMV-seronegative. The CDR3: CSVNVDYEQYF. The CDR3 DNA follows: TGCAGCGTGAACGTAGACTACGAGCAGTACTTC.